This T cell receptor beta chain comes out of a study of blood T cell repertoires in COVID-19 (TCRdb year 2020). Study-level background: Collaborator samples came from the United States, Italy and Spain and covered acute and convalescent phases of COVID-19. The prospective study material was composed of cDNA or gDNA derived from T cells, B-cell-depleted T cells, or PBMCs. The dataset comprised deeply sampled blood TCRbeta repertoires from subjects exposed to, actively infected with, or recovered from COVID-19. The repertoires were made available in a free public database intended to serve as a resource for research on the immune response to SARS-CoV-2. Samples came from the ongoing ImmuneRACE study (first 160 participants) plus 1,254 subjects from 6 global collaborators. The sample metadata nearly always contained a de-identified subject ID, COVID-19 status, age in years and sex. HLA class I and class II types, where available, came from metadata supplied by the sample provider rather than from assay-based typing.

TCRbeta CDR3 regions were amplified from genomic DNA by means of the immunoSEQ Assay, a bias-controlled multiplex PCR. Concerning the study's data processing: The number of nucleated cells in each sample was estimated by amplification of reference gene primers within the assay. To quantify the absolute abundance of each unique TCRbeta CDR3 rearrangement, sequence reads were collapsed and filtered. Productive Simpson clonality was computed per sample as the square root of Simpson's diversity index over productive rearrangements. Here the immuneACCESS table is served through TCRdb, limited to in-frame sequences with V and J called. Missing clones are a known gap in these copies; in checked studies unresolved V genes cover under half, and the rest lacks a known reason. D and trimming come from the DNA, and the V and J calls and clone size come from that table. Across this sample there are 80,000 or so clones, with about nine tenths seen only once. The ten largest clones add up to roughly 1% of the sample.

What the research found in general, with its limitations: How much clinical and demographic metadata was included differed by source and by participant, and the metadata was provided uncurated.

The CDR3 covers 15 residues, taking in both the cysteine and the phenylalanine. Only the CDR3 part of the read is kept: 45 bases, read in frame from the first base. The germline V gene encodes CDR1 SNHLY and CDR2 FYNNEI. Trimming takes 0 bases off V and 4 bases off J; junction bases not matched to a gene: 5. Whole blood was collected in K2EDTA tubes by collaborating institutions according to the institutions' own protocols. For TCRbeta analysis, collaborator samples were shipped as frozen whole blood, as isolated PBMCs, or as DNA extracted from either sample type. On this clone itself: Its antigen target is currently unknown. It has no much larger one-base neighbor in the sample; base qualities were not kept.

This TCR derives from a woman aged 45-65 years in a cohort sampled during active COVID-19. Sequencing was done on a sample of peripheral blood. Rearrangement joined TRBV2 to TRBJ2-7; 8 bases in the junction line up with TRBD1. The CDR3 reads CASSEAAGGLYEQYF. The DNA sequence is TGTGCCAGCAGTGAAGCGGCAGGGGGCTTGTACGAGCAGTACTTC.